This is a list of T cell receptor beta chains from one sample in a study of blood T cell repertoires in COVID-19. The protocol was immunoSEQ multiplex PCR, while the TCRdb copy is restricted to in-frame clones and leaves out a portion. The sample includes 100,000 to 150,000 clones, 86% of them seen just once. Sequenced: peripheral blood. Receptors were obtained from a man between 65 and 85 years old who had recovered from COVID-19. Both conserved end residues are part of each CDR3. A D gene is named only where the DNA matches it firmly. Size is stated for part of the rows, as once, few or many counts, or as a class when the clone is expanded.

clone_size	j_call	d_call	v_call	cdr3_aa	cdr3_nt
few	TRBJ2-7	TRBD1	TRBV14	CASSRDRLGEQYF	TGTGCCAGCAGCCGGGACAGACTGGGAGAGCAGTACTTC
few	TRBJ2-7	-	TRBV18	CASSHSTGFPEQYF	TGTGCCAGCTCACACTCGACAGGCTTCCCCGAGCAGTACTTC
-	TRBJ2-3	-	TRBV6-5	CASGSFTDTQYF	TGTGCCAGCGGGAGCTTCACAGATACGCAGTATTTT
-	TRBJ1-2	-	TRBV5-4	CASSFEGVYGYTF	TGTGCCAGCAGCTTCGAAGGGGTCTATGGCTACACCTTC
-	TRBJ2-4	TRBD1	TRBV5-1	CASSSVLWTGGGNIQYF	TGCGCCAGCAGCTCGGTCCTTTGGACAGGGGGGGGAAACATTCAGTACTTC
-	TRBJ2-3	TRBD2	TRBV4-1	CASSLLAGATDTQYF	TGCGCCAGCAGCCTACTAGCGGGGGCGACAGATACGCAGTATTTT
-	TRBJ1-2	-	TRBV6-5	CASSYSREANYGYTF	TGTGCCAGCAGTTACTCGAGGGAGGCTAACTATGGCTACACCTTC
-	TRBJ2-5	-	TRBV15	CATSRDPGHGETQYF	TGTGCCACCAGCAGAGATCCAGGGCATGGAGAGACCCAGTACTTC
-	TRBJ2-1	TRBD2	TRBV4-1	CASSLIAGPYNEQFF	TGCGCCAGCAGCCTCATAGCGGGGCCCTACAATGAGCAGTTCTTC
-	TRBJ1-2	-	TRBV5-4	CASSLGEGGGGYTF	TGTGCCAGCAGCTTGGGGGAGGGCGGAGGTGGCTACACCTTC
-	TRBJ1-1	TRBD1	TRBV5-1	CASKGQGADTEAFF	TGCGCCAGCAAAGGACAGGGGGCGGACACTGAAGCTTTCTTT
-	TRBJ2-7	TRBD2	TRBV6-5	CASTQRLAGAHEQYF	TGTGCCAGCACCCAGAGGCTAGCGGGGGCCCACGAGCAGTACTTC
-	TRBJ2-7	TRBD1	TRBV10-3	CATTTGTGAYEQYF	TGTGCCACCACGACCGGGACAGGGGCCTACGAGCAGTACTTC
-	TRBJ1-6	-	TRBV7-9	CASSTGNYNSPLHF	TGTGCCAGCTCTACAGGGAATTATAATTCACCCCTCCACTTT
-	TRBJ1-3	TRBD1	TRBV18	CASSSQSPGTGGATGNTIYF	TGTGCCAGCTCATCACAATCTCCCGGGACAGGGGGCGCGACTGGAAACACCATATATTTT